The 6 T cell receptor beta chains given below trace back to one sample, sequenced in a study of blood T cells in healthy people across ages. Primers used in a second PCR of roughly 6 to 12 cycles were a sample-barcoded 5' primer and a J-beta primer mix. TCRdb called the 5' RACE reads again in MiXCR, with one record for every CDR3 protein. This table has 850,000 to 1,000,000 distinct CDR3 sequences, around 46% appearing once. The sequencing input was blood. The receptors shown here come from a man aged 30 to 45 in good health.

This rearrangement joins TRBV12-3 or TRBV12-4 to TRBJ2-7, with 8 bases identical to TRBD2. This CDR3 has 14 amino acids. With 2 bases clipped from V and 7 bases from J, the junction kept 7 bases outside the gene matches. The CDR3 coding sequence is TGTGCCAGCAGTTTATCCGGGGGGGCGGGTGAGCAGTACTTC. Translating gives CASSLSGGAGEQYF.

The chain joins TRBV5-1 to TRBJ2-2; tentative D call: TRBD1 (6 bases). This CDR3 contains 16 residues. Trimming removed 2 bases at V and 1 base at J, with 12 bases between. Germline CDR1 reads SGHRS; CDR2 reads YFSETQ. This chain's CDR3 is CASSLKPGQNTGELFF. CDR3 sequence (DNA): TGCGCCAGCAGCTTAAAGCCGGGACAGAACACCGGGGAGCTGTTTTTT.

This clonotype was counted between two and nine times. The rearrangement links TRBV4-2 to TRBJ2-3, with 11 bases identical to TRBD2. From germline, CDR1 is LGHNA and CDR2 YNFKEQ. V shed 4 bases, J shed 0 bases, and the junction held 9 bases outside the gene matches. This CDR3 comprises 18 residues. In DNA, the CDR3 is TGTGCCAGCAGCCCAAAGCTAGCGGGGGGCCCTAGCACAGATACGCAGTATTTT. Translating gives CASSPKLAGGPSTDTQYF.

This clonotype was detected only a few times. The rearrangement uses TRBV4-2 and TRBJ2-3, with TRBD2 matching over 10 bases. This CDR3 is 17 amino acids long. V dropped 0 bases and J dropped 2; count of bases not matched to a gene: 5. The germline V gene has CDR1 LGHNA and CDR2 YNFKEQ. In DNA, the CDR3 is TGTGCCAGCAGCCAAGAGAGCGGGGGGGGCCCCACAGATACGCAGTATTTT. It yields the protein CASSQESGGGPTDTQYF.

This clonotype was observed a single time. This chain links TRBV3-1 with TRBJ1-1; no clear D. The germline gives CDR1 LGHDT, CDR2 YNNKEL (reference sequence). Trimming shortened V by 4 bases and J by 0 bases, and 15 bases separated the two germline ends. This CDR3 region has 16 residues. CDR3: CASSPPFVRVNTEAFF. The CDR3 coding sequence is TGTGCCAGCAGCCCACCCTTTGTAAGGGTGAACACTGAAGCTTTCTTT.

This clonotype was recorded once. V usage is TRBV27 and J usage is TRBJ2-7; D gene uncertain. V was clipped by 3 bases and J by 0 bases, with 12 bases between them. The length of the CDR3 is 15 residues. Germline V CDR1 and CDR2: MNHEY, SMNVEV (reference sequence). This chain's CDR3 is CASSFKQLTSYEQYF. CDR3 coding DNA: TGTGCCAGCAGTTTCAAACAGTTGACCTCCTACGAGCAGTACTTC.